Listed here are 12 T cell receptor beta chains from one sample, sequenced in a study of blood T cell repertoires in COVID-19. Generated by immunoSEQ multiplex PCR, the TCRdb table keeps only in-frame clones and is missing some. The sample lists about 12,000 clones, more than 70% occurring once. Sequencing was performed on peripheral blood. The receptors stem from a human donor in a cohort sampled during active COVID-19.

The rearrangement uses TRBV21-1 and TRBJ1-1. TRBV21-1 is deemed a pseudogene. This CDR3 has 9 amino acids. Here the CDR3 DNA reads TGTGCCAGCAGCCCCCCGGCTTTCTTT. It encodes CASSPPAFF.

The chain couples TRBV7-2 to TRBJ2-5, with TRBD2 matching 8 bases. The ends lost 1 base at V and 3 bases at J; junction bases unmatched: 4. This CDR3 region has 15 residues. CDR1 is SGHTA, CDR2 FQGNSA, per germline. For the CDR3, the DNA is TGTGCCAGCAGCTTAGTGGCGGGAGGAAAAGAGACCCAGTACTTC. Its protein is CASSLVAGGKETQYF.

The gene calls are TRBV18 and TRBJ1-6; possible D gene TRBD1, 6 bases. CDR1 KGHSH and CDR2 LQKENI come from the germline V gene. This CDR3 is built from 16 residues. V gave up 5 bases and J gave up 7 bases, with 18 bases separating them. The CDR3 spells CASSTRGRVENSPLHF. The CDR3, as DNA: TGTGCCAGCTCAACCAGGGGCAGGGTGGAGAATTCACCCCTCCACTTT.

The genes are TRBV5-4 and TRBJ2-3; D ambiguous. Germline CDR1 reads SGHNT; CDR2 reads YYREEE (reference sequence). V was clipped by 1 base and J by 0 bases, with 6 bases between them. CDR3 length: 14 amino acids. CDR3 DNA sequence: TGTGCCAGCAGCTTGAGGCGGAGCACAGATACGCAGTATTTT. Translating it yields CASSLRRSTDTQYF. The whole variable domain, filled in from reference TRBV5-4 and TRBJ2-3, reads ETGVTQSPTHLIKTRGQQVTLRCSSQSGHNTVSWYQQALGQGPQFIFQYYREEENGRGNFPPRFSGLQFPNYSSELNVNALELDDSALYLCASSLRRSTDTQYFGPGTRLTVL.

This clone was recorded once. This sequence joins TRBV4-2 and TRBJ2-3; 7 bases map to TRBD2. Losses at the gene ends were 0 bases for V and 1 base for J; bases not matched to a gene: 4. CDR3 length: 16 residues. Germline CDR1 is LGHNA and CDR2 is YNFKEQ. In DNA, the CDR3 is TGTGCCAGCAGCCAAGAAGGAGCGGGGCGCACAGATACGCAGTATTTT. Residues: CASSQEGAGRTDTQYF.

The chain recombines TRBV7-2 with TRBJ1-4, with 9 bases aligning to TRBD1. Germline lookup yields CDR1 SGHTA and CDR2 FQGNSA. V shed 5 bases, J shed 8 bases, and the junction held 3 bases outside the gene matches. The CDR3 loop spans 13 amino acids. DNA for the CDR3: TGTGCCAGCAGCGCGACAGGGGGGGAAAAACTGTTTTTT. Its protein is CASSATGGEKLFF.

This clone was seen a few times. The V call is TRBV7-9, the J call TRBJ2-2; 8 positions agree with TRBD2. The germline V gene has CDR1 SEHNR and CDR2 FQNEAQ (reference sequence). V dropped 6 bases and J dropped 1; count of bases not matched to a gene: 7. The CDR3 has 16 residues. In nucleotides, the CDR3 is TGTGCCAGCAGGCCTGGGGGACTAGGGAACACCGGGGAGCTGTTTTTT. Amino acid sequence: CASRPGGLGNTGELFF.

The chain is built from TRBV7-2 and TRBJ2-7, with 9 bases matching TRBD1. There are 12 residues in the CDR3. V lost 3 bases and J lost 8; bases outside the gene matches: 2. Germline lookup yields CDR1 SGHTA and CDR2 FQGNSA. The CDR3 region is CASSLDRGQQYF. The CDR3 DNA sequence: TGTGCCAGCAGCTTGGACAGGGGCCAGCAGTACTTC.

This clone was detected only a few times. This chain uses TRBV5-6 with TRBJ1-6, with no clear D. This CDR3 has 14 residues. V shed 1 base and J shed 4 bases, with 6 bases lying between them. Germline V gene data show CDR1 as SGHDT and CDR2 as YYEEEE. CDR3 in amino acids: CASSLHSYNSPLHF. The CDR3 DNA sequence: TGTGCCAGCAGCTTGCACAGTTATAATTCACCCCTCCACTTT.

V is TRBV27 and J is TRBJ1-4; 7 nucleotides agree with TRBD1. This CDR3 has 15 residues. J lost 5 bases, V lost 4 bases, and 7 bases had no gene match. Germline CDR1 reads MNHEY; CDR2 reads SMNVEV (reference sequence). Here the CDR3 reads CASSSYRGLNEKLFF. The CDR3, as DNA: TGTGCCAGCAGTTCGTACAGGGGACTGAATGAAAAACTGTTTTTT.

The chain is built from TRBV9 and TRBJ2-2; 9 bases line up with TRBD2. Germline V lookup: CDR1 SGDLS, CDR2 YYNGEE. The CDR3 is 16 residues long. V was clipped by 0 bases and J by 6 bases; unmatched bases: 6. CDR3 in amino acids: CASSVGSGRSPGELFF. The CDR3 DNA sequence: TGTGCCAGCAGCGTAGGTAGCGGGAGATCCCCCGGGGAGCTGTTTTTT.

The chain couples TRBV2 to TRBJ2-5; 9 bases line up with TRBD2. Germline CDR1 reads SNHLY; CDR2 reads FYNNEI. The CDR3 sequence is 14 residues long. V shed 6 bases, J shed 3 bases, and the junction held 5 bases outside the gene matches. CDR3 amino acids: CASSASGTEETQYF. The DNA of the CDR3 is TGTGCCAGCAGCGCTAGCGGGACCGAAGAGACCCAGTACTTC.